Given below is one T cell receptor beta chain in context. The donors were members of the roughly 120-subject validation cohort (separate from the approximately 670-subject first cohort). The sample originates from a study of cytomegalovirus exposure and HLA in healthy donors. At the level of the study: The approximately 710 first-cohort repertoires and the roughly 120 validation repertoires shared the same platform, a later analysis reported.

The V and J ends lost 6 bases and 4 bases respectively, with 10 bases between them. This CDR3 contains 12 residues. Germline lookup yields CDR1 MNHNY and CDR2 SVGAGI (reference sequence). The repertoire was sequenced with immunoSEQ multiplex PCR; TCRdb's copy has only in-frame clones and lacks some. The sample shows about 140,000 clones, 91% of them seen only once. V gene TRBV6-6 combines with J gene TRBJ2-7; maybe TRBD1 (5 bases). Sequenced input: PBMCs. This clonotype was sampled from a man aged 18 to 30 in good health and CMV-seronegative. CDR3 coding DNA: TGTGCCAGCAGCGTACAGGATTACGAGCAGTACTTC. Its protein product is CASSVQDYEQYF.